The sequence of this T cell receptor beta chain was determined in a study of T-cell memory formation after mild COVID-19. Looking at the study overall: Most TCR clusters belonged to a single donor. General study findings and limits: Clones shrinking from day 15 to 85 showed even CD4/CD8 mixes; later expanders tilted CD4+.

Turning to this clonotype: Its specificity is not known. A much more abundant neighbour one base away suggests this may be a read error.

TCRdb re-called the 5' RACE reads with MiXCR, one entry per CDR3 protein. The sample includes around 34,000 distinct CDR3 sequences, 7.5% to 8% of them seen just once. CDR3 size: 12 residues. The germline CDR1 and CDR2 sequences are DFQATT and SNEGSKA (reference sequence). V was pared by 0 bases and J by 6 bases, with 9 bases between. This chain links TRBV20-1 with TRBJ2-7; D possibly corresponds to TRBD2 (5 bases). The receptor's source is a young man who had mild COVID-19 (a few samples of this study predate the infection). Cell type and time point are not known. Sequences were obtained from PBMCs or a T cell subset sorted from them (not recorded which). The CDR3 DNA reads TGCAGTGCTAGAGATACGACTACCGAGCAGTACTTC. Translated: CSARDTTTEQYF.